The source of this T cell receptor (beta chain) is a study of shared clonotypes between healthy human individuals. This table comes from immunoSEQ multiplex PCR, and its TCRdb copy is limited to in-frame clones, with some not included. Of about 2.5 million clones in the sample, less than 95% are singletons; the top ten hold approximately 0.4%. Points on this clone: The same CDR3 also results from other DNA sequences found in this sample.

The receptor comes from a young man in good health. Some clones in this sample may be carry-over from other donors' samples. Sequenced input: naive CD4+ T cells from PBMCs. Subset here: CD45RA+ positively selected.

The chain's CDR3 is CASSSADTQYF. CDR3 DNA sequence: TGCGCCAGCAGCTCCGCAGATACGCAGTATTTT. This chain uses TRBV5-1 with TRBJ2-3; unclear D gene. CDR3 size: 11 residues. Germline-derived CDR1 and CDR2 are SGHRS and YFSETQ. Trimming took 3 bases from V and 4 from J, leaving 3 bases between them.